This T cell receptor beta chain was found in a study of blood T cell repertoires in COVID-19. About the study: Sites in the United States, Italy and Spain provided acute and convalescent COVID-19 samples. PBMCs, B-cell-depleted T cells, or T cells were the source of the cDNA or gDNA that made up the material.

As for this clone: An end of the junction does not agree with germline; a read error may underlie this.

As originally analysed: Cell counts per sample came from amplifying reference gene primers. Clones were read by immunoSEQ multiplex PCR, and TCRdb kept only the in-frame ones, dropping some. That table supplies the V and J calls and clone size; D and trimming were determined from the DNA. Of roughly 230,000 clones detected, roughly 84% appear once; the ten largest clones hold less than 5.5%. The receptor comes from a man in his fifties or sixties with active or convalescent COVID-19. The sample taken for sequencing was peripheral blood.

CDR3 region: CASSRDSFNEQFF. Written as DNA, the CDR3 is TGTGCCAGCAGTCGTGACTCCTTCAATGAGCAGTTCTTC. V usage is TRBV12-3 or TRBV12-4 and J usage is TRBJ2-1; D call uncertain. The CDR3 runs to 13 residues.